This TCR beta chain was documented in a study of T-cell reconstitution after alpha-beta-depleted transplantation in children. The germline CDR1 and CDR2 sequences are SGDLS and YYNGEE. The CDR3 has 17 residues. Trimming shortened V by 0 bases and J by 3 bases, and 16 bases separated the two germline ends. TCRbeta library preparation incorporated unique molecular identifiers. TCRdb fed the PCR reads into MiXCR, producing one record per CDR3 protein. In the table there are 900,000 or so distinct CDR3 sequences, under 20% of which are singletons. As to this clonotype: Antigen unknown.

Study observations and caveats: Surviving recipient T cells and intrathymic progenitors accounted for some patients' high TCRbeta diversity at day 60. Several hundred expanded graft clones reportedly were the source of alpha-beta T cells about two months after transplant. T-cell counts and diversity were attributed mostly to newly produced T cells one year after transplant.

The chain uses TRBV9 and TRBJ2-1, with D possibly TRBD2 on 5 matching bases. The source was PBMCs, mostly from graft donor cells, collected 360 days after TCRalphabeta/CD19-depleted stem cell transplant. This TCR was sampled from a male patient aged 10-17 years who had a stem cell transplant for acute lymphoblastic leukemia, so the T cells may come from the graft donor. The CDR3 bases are TGTGCCAGCAGCGTAGCTTGGGGAGCTAGGGACTACAATGAGCAGTTCTTC. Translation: CASSVAWGARDYNEQFF.